Below are 16 T cell receptor beta chains sequenced from a single sample in a study of PD-1 blockade in classical Hodgkin lymphoma (TCRdb year 2020). This specimen's time point label, interpreted: cycle 1 day 1 (C1D1), immediately before nivolumab initiation. All trial patients had relapsed after autologous stem cell transplantation, with cohorts A, B and C differing in prior brentuximab vedotin exposure. Library preparation employed the immunoSEQ multiplex PCR assay. TCRdb mirrors the immuneACCESS table, restricted to in-frame sequences. Some clones are absent from its copies; in checked studies, under half trace to an unresolved V gene, and the reason for the others is unknown. This sample has about 42,000 clones in its table, and 60% to 75% of those were observed once. Clones ranked in the top ten supply around 3% of the sample. The sample here was peripheral blood mononuclear cells (PBMCs), taken at baseline. Receptor source: a human donor with classical Hodgkin lymphoma.

The rearrangement links TRBV2 to TRBJ2-4; D is uncertain. The CDR3 runs 12 residues. V was pared by 3 bases and J by 5 bases, with 5 bases between. Germline CDR1 and CDR2: SNHLY and FYNNEI. CDR3 protein: CASSDLENIQYF. DNA of the CDR3: TGTGCCAGCAGTGATTTGGAAAACATTCAGTACTTC.

This chain connects TRBV4-1 to TRBJ1-1, with D tentatively TRBD1 (5 bases). Between the trimmed V and J ends, which lost 3 bases and 10 bases, there was a span of 21 bases. The CDR3 loop spans 15 amino acids. The V gene's germline CDR1 is MGHRA and CDR2 YSYEKL. CDR3 sequence (DNA): TGCGCCAGCAGCCACCCGTCCGGGGGGAGGTTGGGAGCTTTCTTT. Amino acid sequence: CASSHPSGGRLGAFF.

The chain couples TRBV6-6 to TRBJ1-2, with unresolved D. Trimming left V 3 bases short and J 8 bases short, with 4 bases between. The CDR3 covers 10 residues. Germline-derived CDR1 and CDR2 are MNHNY and SVGAGI (reference sequence). Written as DNA, the CDR3 is TGTGCCAGCAGTTATGGAGGCTACACCTTC. Its protein is CASSYGGYTF.

The chain is built from TRBV5-1 and TRBJ2-3; possibly TRBD1 for D (5 bases). The CDR3 length is 17 residues. V was cut by 0 bases and J by 0 bases, with 14 bases left in between. CDR1 and CDR2 from the germline V gene are SGHRS and YFSETQ. In DNA, the CDR3 is TGCGCCAGCAGCTTGGGAACCAGGGAACCTAGCACAGATACGCAGTATTTT. It yields the protein CASSLGTREPSTDTQYF.

V usage is TRBV11-2 and J usage is TRBJ2-7; 7 nucleotides agree with TRBD2. Germline CDR1 and CDR2: SGHAT and FQNNGV. CDR3 length: 11 amino acids. After removal of 3 bases from V and 12 bases from J, the junction contained 5 bases not matched to a gene. CDR3 nucleotide sequence: TGTGCCAGCAGCTTGGGGGGGATATCGTACTTC. It codes for CASSLGGISYF.

This clone turned up a few times. This sequence joins TRBV4-1 and TRBJ2-5; the D gene is possibly TRBD2 (6 bases). Per germline, CDR1 MGHRA and CDR2 YSYEKL. V was pared by 6 bases and J by 2 bases, with 10 bases between. CDR3 length: 13 amino acids. The CDR3 is CASRERAQETQYF. CDR3 nucleotides: TGCGCCAGCAGAGAGCGGGCGCAAGAGACCCAGTACTTC.

The CDR3 DNA follows: TGTGCCAGCAGTCCGGGCCCCCAAAGCCAGCCCCAGCATTTT. It is translated as CASSPGPQSQPQHF. V gene TRBV6-5 combines with J gene TRBJ1-5; no clear D gene. This CDR3 contains 14 residues. Deletions cut 5 bases from V and 7 bases from J, with 15 bases between. Germline V CDR1 and CDR2: MNHEY, SVGAGI.

This clone was observed a handful of times. The chain recombines TRBV29-1 with TRBJ1-1; D call uncertain. This CDR3 is built from 13 residues. Germline V gene sequence: CDR1 SQVTM, CDR2 ANQGSEA. The germline V and J ends were trimmed by 8 bases and 7 bases, with 20 bases remaining between them. The CDR3 nucleotides are TGCAGCCTCACCCTACTACACCACGGTGAAGCTTTCTTT. As protein: CSLTLLHHGEAFF. Filled out from reference TRBV29-1 and TRBJ1-1, the complete variable domain reads SAVISQKPSRDICQRGTSLTIQCQVDSQVTMMFWYRQQPGQSLTLIATANQGSEATYESGFVIDKFPISRPNLTFSTLTVSNMSPEDSSIYLCSLTLLHHGEAFFGQGTRLTVV.

The V gene is TRBV11-1, the J gene TRBJ1-3; the D is unclear. The CDR3 covers 12 residues. Germline CDR1 and CDR2: SGHAT and FQDESV (reference sequence). V was trimmed by 7 bases and J by 0 bases, leaving 4 bases between them. The CDR3 region is CASKGSGNTIYF. CDR3 sequence (DNA): TGTGCCAGCAAAGGCTCTGGAAACACCATATATTTT.

The chain carries TRBV27 and TRBJ1-1; D is undetermined. Trimming took off 3 bases at V and 7 bases at J, with 6 bases between the two ends. CDR1 MNHEY and CDR2 SMNVEV come from the germline V gene (reference sequence). The CDR3 extends over 11 amino acids. CDR3 sequence: CASSFGLEAFF. Written as DNA, the CDR3 is TGTGCCAGCAGTTTTGGACTTGAAGCTTTCTTT.

This rearrangement joins TRBV29-1 to TRBJ2-7; TRBD1 matches 9 bases. V shed 3 bases and J 5 bases; nucleotides not matched to a gene: 5. The germline CDR1 and CDR2 sequences are SQVTM and ANQGSEA. The CDR3 spans 13 residues. The CDR3 nucleotides read TGCAGCGTTGACCTCGGACAGGGGAACGAGCAGTACTTC. Translated, it gives CSVDLGQGNEQYF.

The genes are TRBV6-5 and TRBJ1-2; 7 bases fit TRBD1. J lost 7 bases, V lost 8 bases, and 10 bases had no gene match. CDR3 length: 13 residues. Germline V gives CDR1 MNHEY, CDR2 SVGAGI. CDR3 nucleotides: TGTGCCAGCTCCCTGGGAGGGGGCTCTGGCTACACCTTC. Protein sequence: CASSLGGGSGYTF.

The rearrangement uses TRBV5-1 and TRBJ1-2, with D possibly TRBD1 on 5 matching bases. The CDR3 runs to 15 residues. V lost 2 bases to trimming and J lost 0 bases, with 11 bases between them. The V gene's germline CDR1 is SGHRS and CDR2 YFSETQ. The CDR3 sequence is CASSLQVGTNYGYTF. CDR3 DNA: TGCGCCAGCAGCTTACAGGTGGGAACTAACTATGGCTACACCTTC.

This chain uses TRBV6-1 with TRBJ1-5; 8 positions match TRBD1. Trimming at V came to 2 bases and at J to 6 bases, leaving 9 bases not matched to a gene. CDR3 length: 16 residues. Looked up from germline, CDR1 is MNHNS and CDR2 is SASEGT. CDR3 sequence: CASSEWTGTGSQPQHF. The CDR3 nucleotides are TGTGCCAGCAGTGAATGGACAGGGACAGGTAGTCAGCCCCAGCATTTT.

The rearrangement links TRBV7-6 to TRBJ1-1; D is undetermined. Germline lookup yields CDR1 SGHVS and CDR2 FNYEAQ. Trimming removed 0 bases at V and 1 base at J, with 18 bases between. This CDR3 has 18 amino acids. The CDR3 region is CASSLAKEIAPSNTEAFF. The CDR3 DNA reads as TGTGCCAGCAGCTTAGCGAAGGAGATAGCACCTTCGAACACTGAAGCTTTCTTT.

The V call is TRBV28, the J call TRBJ2-7; D uncertain. This CDR3 contains 13 residues. Trimming left V 3 bases short and J 0 bases short, with 6 bases between. CDR1 MDHEN and CDR2 SYDVKM come from the germline V gene. CDR3 residues: CASSFPGSYEQYF. The CDR3 DNA reads as TGTGCCAGCAGTTTTCCGGGCTCCTACGAGCAGTACTTC.